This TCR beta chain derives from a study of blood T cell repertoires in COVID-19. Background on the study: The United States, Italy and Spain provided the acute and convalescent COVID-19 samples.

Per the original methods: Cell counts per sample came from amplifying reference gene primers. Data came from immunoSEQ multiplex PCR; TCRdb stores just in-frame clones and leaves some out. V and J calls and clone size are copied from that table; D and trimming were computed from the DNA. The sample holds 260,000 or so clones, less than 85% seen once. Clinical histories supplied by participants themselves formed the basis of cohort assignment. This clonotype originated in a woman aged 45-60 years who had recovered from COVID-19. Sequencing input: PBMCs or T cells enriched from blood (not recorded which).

The CDR3 DNA follows: TGTGCCAGCAGTTACTCGAGCGGGAGTGCACCCAATGAGCAGTTCTTC. Residues: CASSYSSGSAPNEQFF. This chain connects TRBV6-5 to TRBJ2-1; the match to TRBD2 covers 8 bases. Germline CDR1 is MNHEY and CDR2 is SVGAGI. Losses at the gene ends were 0 bases for V and 6 bases for J; bases not matched to a gene: 7. The CDR3 covers 16 residues.